These T cell receptor beta chains were read from a single sample in a study of T cell responses to AZD1222 COVID-19 vaccine. Sequencing was performed with immunoSEQ multiplex PCR; in TCRdb, only in-frame clones are kept and a portion is missing. The sample lists over 150,000 clones; roughly nine tenths were seen once. The sample in question was peripheral blood, obtained on day 0 of MenACWY control vaccination. The receptors were gathered from an adult in good health. The CDR3 runs from the conserved cysteine through the conserved F or W. D genes are given only for firm matches. Not all rows give a size; the values are once, few, many and, for expanded clones, a class.

clone size: NA
D gene: TRBD1
V gene: TRBV9
J gene: TRBJ1-1
CDR3 protein: CASSVEAGGLGDTEAFF
CDR3 DNA: TGTGCCAGCAGCGTAGAGGCAGGGGGACTAGGGGACACTGAAGCTTTCTTT

clone size: NA
D gene: NA
V gene: TRBV24-1
J gene: TRBJ1-1
CDR3 protein: CATSEGRSTEAFF
CDR3 DNA: TGTGCCACCAGTGAGGGTCGGAGCACTGAAGCTTTCTTT

clone size: NA
D gene: NA
V gene: TRBV11-1
J gene: TRBJ2-2
CDR3 protein: CASSPGAENTGELFF
CDR3 DNA: TGTGCCAGCAGCCCTGGAGCGGAAAACACCGGGGAGCTGTTTTTT

clone size: NA
D gene: NA
V gene: TRBV7-9
J gene: TRBJ2-1
CDR3 protein: CASSRSNEQFF
CDR3 DNA: TGTGCCAGCAGCCGAAGCAATGAGCAGTTCTTC

clone size: NA
D gene: TRBD1
V gene: TRBV19
J gene: TRBJ1-2
CDR3 protein: CASSLNRDRNYGYTF
CDR3 DNA: TGTGCCAGTAGTCTCAATAGGGACAGAAACTATGGCTACACCTTC

clone size: NA
D gene: TRBD1
V gene: TRBV6-2/TRBV6-3
J gene: TRBJ1-1
CDR3 protein: CASSLQGATEAFF
CDR3 DNA: TGTGCCAGCAGTTTACAGGGGGCGACTGAAGCTTTCTTT

clone size: NA
D gene: NA
V gene: TRBV27
J gene: TRBJ2-2
CDR3 protein: CASSRGMGTGELFF
CDR3 DNA: TGTGCCAGCAGCCGGGGGATGGGCACCGGGGAGCTGTTTTTT

clone size: NA
D gene: NA
V gene: TRBV29-1
J gene: TRBJ2-7
CDR3 protein: CSVSYGAYEQYF
CDR3 DNA: TGCAGCGTTTCCTACGGGGCCTACGAGCAGTACTTC

clone size: NA
D gene: NA
V gene: TRBV7-2
J gene: TRBJ1-2
CDR3 protein: CASSLAHMGGYTF
CDR3 DNA: TGTGCCAGCAGCTTAGCCCACATGGGAGGCTACACCTTC

clone size: NA
D gene: NA
V gene: TRBV7-9
J gene: TRBJ2-6
CDR3 protein: CASSSTGGANVLTF
CDR3 DNA: TGTGCCAGCAGCAGTACAGGGGGGGCCAACGTCCTGACTTTC

clone size: NA
D gene: NA
V gene: TRBV11-2
J gene: TRBJ1-6
CDR3 protein: CASSLLRGGSGQRNSPLHF
CDR3 DNA: TGTGCCAGCAGCTTATTACGCGGGGGGAGTGGACAGAGAAATTCACCCCTCCACTTT

clone size: NA
D gene: NA
V gene: TRBV7-9
J gene: TRBJ2-6
CDR3 protein: CASRWGRSSGANVLTF
CDR3 DNA: TGTGCCAGCAGATGGGGGCGGTCCTCTGGGGCCAACGTCCTGACTTTC

clone size: NA
D gene: NA
V gene: TRBV12-3/TRBV12-4
J gene: TRBJ1-5
CDR3 protein: CASRRDSGVAQHF
CDR3 DNA: TGTGCCAGCAGGCGGGACTCCGGGGTGGCCCAGCATTTT

clone size: once
D gene: NA
V gene: TRBV28
J gene: TRBJ1-4
CDR3 protein: CASSPTGATNEKLFF
CDR3 DNA: TGTGCCAGCAGTCCCACGGGCGCAACTAATGAAAAACTGTTTTTT

clone size: NA
D gene: TRBD1
V gene: TRBV19
J gene: TRBJ2-5
CDR3 protein: CASKRDSQETQYF
CDR3 DNA: TGTGCCAGTAAGAGGGACAGTCAAGAGACCCAGTACTTC

clone size: NA
D gene: NA
V gene: TRBV30
J gene: TRBJ1-2
CDR3 protein: CAWNAGSNYGYTF
CDR3 DNA: TGTGCCTGGAATGCAGGGTCTAACTATGGCTACACCTTC

clone size: NA
D gene: NA
V gene: TRBV29-1
J gene: TRBJ2-2
CDR3 protein: CSVNSPALTGELFF
CDR3 DNA: TGCAGCGTTAATTCTCCGGCCCTCACCGGGGAGCTGTTTTTT

clone size: NA
D gene: NA
V gene: TRBV7-8
J gene: TRBJ1-6
CDR3 protein: CASSLVRADNSPLHF
CDR3 DNA: TGTGCCAGCAGCTTAGTACGGGCAGATAATTCACCCCTCCACTTT